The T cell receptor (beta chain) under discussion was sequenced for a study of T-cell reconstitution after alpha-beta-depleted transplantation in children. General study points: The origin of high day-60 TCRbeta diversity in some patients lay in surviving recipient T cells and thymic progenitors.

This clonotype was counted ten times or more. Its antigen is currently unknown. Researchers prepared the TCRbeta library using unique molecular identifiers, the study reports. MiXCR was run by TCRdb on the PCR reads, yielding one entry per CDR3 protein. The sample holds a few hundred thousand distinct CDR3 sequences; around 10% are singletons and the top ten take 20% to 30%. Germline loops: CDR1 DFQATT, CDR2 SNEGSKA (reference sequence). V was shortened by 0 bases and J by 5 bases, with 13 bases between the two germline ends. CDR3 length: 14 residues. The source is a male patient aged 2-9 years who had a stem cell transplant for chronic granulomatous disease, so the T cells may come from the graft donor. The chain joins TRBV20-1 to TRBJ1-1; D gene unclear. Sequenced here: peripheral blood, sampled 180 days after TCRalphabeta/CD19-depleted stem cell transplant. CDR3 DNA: TGCAGTGCTAGAGATGTGGGTCGAGGAACTGAAGCTTTCTTT. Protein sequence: CSARDVGRGTEAFF.